Only a few counts were recorded for the clone carrying this T cell receptor (beta chain). Method: immunoSEQ multiplex PCR; TCRdb's copy keeps in-frame clones and lacks some. The top ten clones hold approximately 3.6% of a sample with about 34,000 clones, approximately 80% of them seen once. The data originate from a study of PD-1 blockade in mismatch repair-deficient tumors. The germline V gene encodes CDR1 SEHNR and CDR2 FQNEAQ (reference sequence). The CDR3 has 15 residues. Trimming took 5 bases from V and 4 from J; bases not matched to a gene: 5. The clonotype comes from an adult with mismatch repair-deficient cancer. This rearrangement joins TRBV7-9 to TRBJ2-7; 13 bases are shared with TRBD2. Material: PBMCs, obtained around 6 weeks after starting pembrolizumab. The CDR3 nucleotides read TGTGCCAGCAGCCCCGGGACTAGCGGGACGTACGAGCAGTACTTC. Translating gives CASSPGTSGTYEQYF.